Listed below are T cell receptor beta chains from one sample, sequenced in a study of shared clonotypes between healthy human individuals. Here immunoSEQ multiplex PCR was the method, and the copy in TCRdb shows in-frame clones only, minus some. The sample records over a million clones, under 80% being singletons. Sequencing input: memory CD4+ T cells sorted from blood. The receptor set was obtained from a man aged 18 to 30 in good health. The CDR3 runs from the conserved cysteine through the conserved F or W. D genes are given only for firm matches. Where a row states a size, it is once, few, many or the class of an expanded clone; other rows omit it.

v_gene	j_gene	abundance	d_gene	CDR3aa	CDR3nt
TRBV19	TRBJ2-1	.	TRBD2	CASSIRGSGIDEQFF	TGTGCCAGTAGTATAAGGGGTAGCGGGATTGATGAGCAGTTCTTC
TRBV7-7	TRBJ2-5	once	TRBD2	CASSLTLAGAGGAQYF	TGTGCTAGCAGTCTTACCCTAGCGGGGGCCGGGGGGGCCCAGTACTTC
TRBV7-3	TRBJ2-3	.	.	CASSLNPASTDTQYF	TGTGCCAGCAGCTTAAATCCAGCGAGCACAGATACGCAGTATTTT
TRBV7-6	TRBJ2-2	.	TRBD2	CASSHGLAQNTGELFF	TGTGCCAGCAGCCATGGACTAGCGCAAAACACCGGGGAGCTGTTTTTT
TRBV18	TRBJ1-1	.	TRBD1	CASSPGQGATFF	TGTGCCAGCTCACCTGGACAGGGGGCGACTTTCTTT
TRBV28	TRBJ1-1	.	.	CASISATEAFF	TGTGCCAGCATTTCGGCCACTGAAGCTTTCTTT
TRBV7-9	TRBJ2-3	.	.	CASSLGGGAGTDTQYF	TGTGCCAGCAGCTTAGGCGGCGGCGCTGGCACAGATACGCAGTATTTT
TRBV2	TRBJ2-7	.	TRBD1	CASRADRAYYEQYF	TGTGCCAGCAGGGCGGACAGGGCGTACTACGAGCAGTACTTC
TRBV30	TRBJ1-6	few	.	CAWSHNSPLHF	TGTGCCTGGAGTCATAATTCACCCCTCCACTTT
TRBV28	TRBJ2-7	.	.	CASSLRGRTREQYF	TGTGCCAGCAGTTTACGGGGGAGAACCCGCGAGCAGTACTTC
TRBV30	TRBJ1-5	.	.	CAWSARTAYSNQPQHF	TGTGCCTGGAGTGCCAGGACGGCATATAGCAATCAGCCCCAGCATTTT
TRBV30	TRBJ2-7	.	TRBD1	CAWSTTGTGAGEQYF	TGTGCCTGGAGTACAACCGGGACAGGGGCTGGGGAGCAGTACTTC
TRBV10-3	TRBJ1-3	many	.	CAISGAAGAGNTIYF	TGTGCCATCAGTGGAGCAGCAGGGGCTGGAAACACCATATATTTT
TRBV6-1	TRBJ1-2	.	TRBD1	CASRGTGGYGYTF	TGTGCCAGCAGGGGGACAGGGGGCTATGGCTACACCTTC
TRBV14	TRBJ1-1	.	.	CASSLTWETEAFF	TGTGCCAGCAGTCTGACCTGGGAAACTGAAGCTTTCTTT
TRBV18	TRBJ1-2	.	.	CASSPEGIGYTF	TGTGCCAGCTCACCAGAGGGGATAGGCTACACCTTC
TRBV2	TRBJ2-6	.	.	CASSEGTGRANVLTF	TGTGCCAGCAGTGAGGGTACAGGACGGGCCAACGTCCTGACTTTC